These 32 T cell receptor beta chains were sequenced from one sample in a study of blood T cell repertoires in COVID-19. Libraries were prepared by immunoSEQ multiplex PCR; TCRdb keeps only in-frame clonotypes and omits some of them. The data contain roughly 90,000 clones, approximately 80% of them seen just once; the ten biggest clones take up 31%. The sequenced sample was peripheral blood. Receptors were obtained from a woman of 80 years or more with active or convalescent COVID-19.

The chain has TRBV28 and TRBJ2-7, with TRBD2 matching over 8 bases. The CDR3 loop spans 16 amino acids. From germline, CDR1 is MDHEN and CDR2 SYDVKM. The ends lost 7 bases at V and 0 bases at J; junction bases unmatched: 11. The CDR3 sequence is CASTRASGSYSYEQYF. Written as DNA, the CDR3 is TGTGCCAGCACTCGGGCAAGCGGGAGTTACTCCTACGAGCAGTACTTC.

This CDR3 is CATSRVGSSYNEQFF. CDR3 nucleotides: TGTGCCACCAGCAGAGTGGGGAGCTCCTACAATGAGCAGTTCTTC. The chain recombines TRBV15 with TRBJ2-1, with D possibly TRBD2 on 5 matching bases. CDR1 is LNHNV, CDR2 YYDKDF, per germline (reference sequence). The CDR3 has 15 amino acids. Trimming removed 1 base from V and 0 bases from J, with 7 bases in between.

V and J are TRBV12-5 and TRBJ2-3; possible D gene TRBD2, 6 bases. Germline lookup yields CDR1 LGHNT and CDR2 FRNRAP. The CDR3 runs to 14 residues. V lost 11 bases and J 3 bases, leaving 18 bases between the germline ends. Here the CDR3 reads CAGAGLFLTDTQYF. The CDR3 bases are TGTGCTGGGGCGGGACTGTTTTTAACAGATACGCAGTATTTT. Combining the CDR3 with reference TRBV12-5 and TRBJ2-3 gives the whole variable domain DARVTQTPRHKVTEMGQEVTMRCQPILGHNTVFWYRQTMMQGLELLAYFRNRAPLDDSGMPKDRFSAEMPDATLATLKIQPSEPRDSAVYFCAGAGLFLTDTQYFGPGTRLTVL.

This rearrangement joins TRBV27 to TRBJ2-7; a weak D match, TRBD1 (5 bases). Trimming cost V 6 bases and J 3 bases, with 18 bases left between them. Germline V lookup: CDR1 MNHEY, CDR2 SMNVEV (reference sequence). This CDR3 has 15 amino acids. The CDR3 loop reads CASRMSTGAVYEQYF. The CDR3 coding sequence is TGTGCCAGCAGAATGTCGACTGGGGCCGTCTACGAGCAGTACTTC.

The V gene is TRBV30, the J gene TRBJ1-1; D unclear. The V gene lost 3 bases and the J gene lost 1 base, with 12 bases spanning the gap. Germline assignment: CDR1 GTSNPN and CDR2 SVGIG (reference sequence). CDR3 length equals 14 residues. DNA for the CDR3: TGTGCCTGGAGGCGGGGAGTGGCGAACACTGAAGCTTTCTTT. It is translated as CAWRRGVANTEAFF.

This chain links TRBV4-1 with TRBJ2-3, with D tentatively TRBD2 (5 bases). The germline gives CDR1 MGHRA, CDR2 YSYEKL. V lost 4 bases and J lost 3, with 11 bases in between. The CDR3 contains 14 residues. CDR3 in amino acids: CASSPGRGTDTQYF. CDR3 nucleotides: TGCGCCAGCAGCCCCGGACGGGGAACAGATACGCAGTATTTT.

J is TRBJ1-2 and V is TRBV24-1, with a possible D match to TRBD1 (5 bases). Germline V CDR1 and CDR2: KGHDR, SFDVKD. V was clipped by 5 bases and J by 3 bases, with 12 bases between them. CDR3 length equals 14 residues. The CDR3 is CATSGQGSDYGYTF. In DNA, the CDR3 is TGTGCCACCAGTGGTCAGGGTTCGGACTATGGCTACACCTTC.

The rearrangement joins TRBV11-3 to TRBJ1-6, with D unresolved. CDR1 and CDR2 from the germline V gene are SGHNT and YENEEA. Trimming took off 0 bases at V and 4 bases at J, with 7 bases between the two ends. CDR3 length equals 15 residues. CDR3 nucleotides: TGTGCCAGCAGCTTAGACCCGGGATATAATTCACCCCTCCACTTT. Translation gives CASSLDPGYNSPLHF.

The chain has TRBV7-3 and TRBJ2-5; TRBD2 is a possible D gene (5 bases). Trimming stripped 2 bases from V and 5 bases from J, with 15 bases between. Germline values: CDR1 SGHTA, CDR2 FQGTGA. The CDR3 is 15 residues long. Here the CDR3 reads CASSLGAVRAETQYF. The CDR3, as DNA: TGTGCCAGCAGCTTAGGAGCGGTCCGGGCCGAGACCCAGTACTTC.

The CDR3 DNA reads TGTGCCAGCAGCTTAGCAGAGGTCGGTACGCAGTATTTT. Its protein product is CASSLAEVGTQYF. The V gene is TRBV7-9, the J gene TRBJ2-3; no firm D call. Trimming removed 0 bases at V and 8 bases at J, with 9 bases between. Germline V gene sequence: CDR1 SEHNR, CDR2 FQNEAQ (reference sequence). CDR3 length: 13 residues.

V usage is TRBV5-1 and J usage is TRBJ2-1; TRBD2 agrees at 7 bases. The germline V gene encodes CDR1 SGHRS and CDR2 YFSETQ. V dropped 4 bases and J dropped 0; count of bases not matched to a gene: 7. This CDR3 comprises 16 residues. The CDR3 sequence: CASSPAGGSSYNEQFF. The DNA of the CDR3 is TGCGCCAGCAGCCCCGCGGGCGGGAGCTCCTACAATGAGCAGTTCTTC. Together with reference TRBV5-1 and TRBJ2-1, the CDR3 gives the full variable domain: KAGVTQTPRYLIKTRGQQVTLSCSPISGHRSVSWYQQTPGQGLQFLFEYFSETQRNKGNFPGRFSGRQFSNSRSEMNVSTLELGDSALYLCASSPAGGSSYNEQFFGPGTRLTVL.

J is TRBJ1-2 and V is TRBV19; weak D call: TRBD1 (5 bases). This CDR3 is built from 15 residues. Trimming left V 5 bases short and J 4 bases short, with 17 bases between. Germline CDR1 and CDR2: LNHDA and SQIVND (reference sequence). This chain's CDR3 is CASSPRGDSPYGYTF. CDR3 in DNA: TGTGCCAGTAGTCCCCGTGGTGACAGTCCCTATGGCTACACCTTC.

The rearrangement joins TRBV19 to TRBJ1-2; tentatively, D is TRBD1 (5 bases). With 5 bases removed from V and 7 bases from J, the gap between germline ends came to 11 bases. Per germline, CDR1 LNHDA and CDR2 SQIVND (reference sequence). The CDR3 sequence is 12 residues long. The DNA of the CDR3 is TGTGCCAGTAGTGGGGGGAATAGTGGCTACACCTTC. Protein: CASSGGNSGYTF. Full variable domain (remainder filled in from reference TRBV19 and TRBJ1-2): DGGITQSPKYLFRKEGQNVTLSCEQNLNHDAMYWYRQDPGQGLRLIYYSQIVNDFQKGDIAEGYSVSREKKESFPLTVTSAQKNPTAFYLCASSGGNSGYTFGSGTRLTVV.

The chain couples TRBV19 to TRBJ1-5; TRBD1 is a possible D gene (6 bases). Looked up from germline, CDR1 is LNHDA and CDR2 is SQIVND (reference sequence). V was shortened by 7 bases and J by 5 bases, with 12 bases between the two germline ends. CDR3 size: 13 residues. The chain's CDR3 is CASNWGPDQPQHF. CDR3 in DNA: TGTGCCAGTAATTGGGGGCCTGATCAGCCCCAGCATTTT.

Here the CDR3 reads CASRPGLAGGNNEQFF. For the CDR3, the DNA is TGTGCCAGTAGGCCGGGACTAGCGGGGGGAAACAATGAGCAGTTCTTC. This chain links TRBV19 with TRBJ2-1; TRBD2 aligns across 15 bases. The CDR3 has 16 amino acids. Losses at the gene ends were 6 bases for V and 5 bases for J; bases not matched to a gene: 5. CDR1 is LNHDA, CDR2 SQIVND, per germline (reference sequence).

This clone was seen once. As DNA, the CDR3 is TGTGCCAGCACCTCTACAGGGGGCGCTGGGAACACTGAAGCTTTCTTT. Amino acids: CASTSTGGAGNTEAFF. The rearrangement links TRBV25-1 to TRBJ1-1; 9 positions agree with TRBD1. This CDR3 comprises 16 residues. V shed 7 bases and J 1 base; nucleotides not matched to a gene: 10. Germline loops: CDR1 MGHDK, CDR2 SYGVNS. Full variable domain (rest looked up from reference TRBV25-1 and TRBJ1-1): EADIYQTPRYLVIGTGKKITLECSQTMGHDKMYWYQQDPGMELHLIHYSYGVNSTEKGDLSSESTVSRIRTEHFPLTLESARPSHTSQYLCASTSTGGAGNTEAFFGQGTRLTVV.

The rearrangement uses TRBV15 and TRBJ2-3, with D tentatively TRBD1 (6 bases). The ends were cut back, 2 bases at V and 1 base at J, with 7 bases in the middle. Per the germline V gene, CDR1 is LNHNV and CDR2 is YYDKDF (reference sequence). CDR3 length equals 14 residues. The CDR3 DNA follows: TGTGCCACCAGCAGAAACAGGGGCACAGATACGCAGTATTTT. This codes for CATSRNRGTDTQYF.

This chain connects TRBV6-5 to TRBJ2-5, with TRBD2 matching over 7 bases. J gave up 1 base and V 6 bases, and 2 bases lay outside the gene matches. The CDR3 consists of 13 residues. CDR1 is MNHEY and CDR2 is SVGAGI in the germline V gene. The CDR3 sequence: CASRASGQETQYF. The CDR3 nucleotides are TGTGCCAGCAGGGCTAGCGGCCAAGAGACCCAGTACTTC.

V usage is TRBV28 and J usage is TRBJ1-2; D is possibly TRBD1 (6 bases). The CDR3 length is 13 residues. CDR1 is MDHEN and CDR2 is SYDVKM in the germline V gene. The V and J ends lost 6 bases and 4 bases respectively, with 12 bases between them. CDR3 sequence (DNA): TGTGCCAGCAGCAGGGGTTCGGGCTATGGCTACACCTTC. Translation: CASSRGSGYGYTF.

The chain combines TRBV5-1 with TRBJ2-7; D might be TRBD1 (6 bases). CDR1 is SGHRS, CDR2 YFSETQ, per germline. The CDR3 is 13 amino acids. Trimming shortened V by 4 bases and J by 2 bases, and 10 bases separated the two germline ends. CDR3 nucleotide sequence: TGCGCCAGCAGCCCGGACAGTCCCTACGAGCAGTACTTC. As protein: CASSPDSPYEQYF.

The chain combines TRBV10-1 with TRBJ2-1; the match to TRBD1 covers 8 bases. In germline, CDR1 is WNHNN, CDR2 SYGVQD (reference sequence). This CDR3 has 15 residues. With V trimmed by 8 bases and J by 4 bases, 10 bases remained unmatched. CDR3 coding DNA: TGCGCCAGCGGGGCCTCGGGACAGGTTTACAATGAGCAGTTCTTC. This gives the protein CASGASGQVYNEQFF.

The gene calls are TRBV20-1 and TRBJ2-5; D is unresolved. Trimming shortened V by 5 bases and J by 2 bases, and 6 bases separated the two germline ends. The CDR3 is 11 amino acids. Germline assignment: CDR1 DFQATT and CDR2 SNEGSKA (reference sequence). The chain's CDR3 is CSAPKQETQYF. The DNA of the CDR3 is TGCAGTGCTCCCAAACAAGAGACCCAGTACTTC.

The CDR3 DNA is TGTGCCAGCAGTTTTGACAGCTTTAGTCAGCCCCAGCATTTT. It is translated as CASSFDSFSQPQHF. V is TRBV27 and J is TRBJ1-5, with D maybe TRBD1 (5 bases). Germline V gene sequence: CDR1 MNHEY, CDR2 SMNVEV (reference sequence). Trimming removed 3 bases at V and 6 bases at J, with 12 bases between. This CDR3 has 14 residues.

This chain uses TRBV3-1 (or the pseudogene TRBV3-2) with TRBJ1-2; D not resolved. V shed 5 bases and J shed 4 bases, with 14 bases lying between them. Per the germline V gene, CDR1 is LGHDT and CDR2 is YNNKEL (reference sequence). The CDR3 totals 14 residues. The CDR3 nucleotides are TGTGCCAGCAGCGCCGGACTTGACCTCTATGGCTACACCTTC. Translating it yields CASSAGLDLYGYTF.

CDR3 coding DNA: TGCAGTGCTAGTTCAGATAACTATGGCTACACCTTC. Protein: CSASSDNYGYTF. The chain carries TRBV20-1 and TRBJ1-2; D remains unclear. Germline V gene sequence: CDR1 DFQATT, CDR2 SNEGSKA (reference sequence). Trimming cost V 3 bases and J 1 base, with 6 bases left between them. The CDR3 consists of 12 residues.

The chain joins TRBV7-2 to TRBJ2-2; D not certain. Trimming removed 6 bases at V and 3 bases at J, with 5 bases between. The CDR3 contains 12 residues. Germline values: CDR1 SGHTA, CDR2 FQGNSA. CDR3 loop: CASRQYTGELFF. Here the CDR3 DNA reads TGTGCCAGCAGACAATACACCGGGGAGCTGTTTTTT. The whole variable domain, remainder taken from reference TRBV7-2 and TRBJ2-2, is GAGVSQSPSNKVTEKGKDVELRCDPISGHTALYWYRQSLGQGLEFLIYFQGNSAPDKSGLPSDRFSAERTGGSVSTLTIQRTQQEDSAVYLCASRQYTGELFFGEGSRLTVL.

The chain carries TRBV19 and TRBJ2-1; no clear D gene. The V gene lost 4 bases and the J gene lost 0 bases, with 10 bases spanning the gap. Germline V gene data show CDR1 as LNHDA and CDR2 as SQIVND (reference sequence). The CDR3 is made up of 15 amino acids. For the CDR3, the DNA is TGTGCCAGTAGTAGCTACCCGAGCTCCTACAATGAGCAGTTCTTC. Its protein is CASSSYPSSYNEQFF.

The J gene is TRBJ2-3, the V gene TRBV5-1; TRBD1 is a possible D gene (6 bases). The V and J ends lost 4 bases and 2 bases respectively, with 14 bases between them. The CDR3 extends over 15 amino acids. CDR1 SGHRS and CDR2 YFSETQ come from the germline V gene. CDR3 sequence: CASSPGQAFTDTQYF. DNA of the CDR3: TGCGCCAGCAGCCCGGGACAAGCGTTCACAGATACGCAGTATTTT.

The chain couples TRBV24-1 to TRBJ2-4; D unresolved. Trimming cost V 4 bases and J 12 bases, with 12 bases left between them. The germline V gene has CDR1 KGHDR and CDR2 SFDVKD. CDR3 length: 12 residues. CDR3 DNA: TGTGCCACCAGTGAAACATCGGGTTATCAGTACTTC. Encoded protein: CATSETSGYQYF.

The chain joins TRBV24-1 to TRBJ1-5, with a possible D match to TRBD1 (5 bases). Per germline, CDR1 KGHDR and CDR2 SFDVKD. The ends were cut back, 3 bases at V and 3 bases at J, with 11 bases in the middle. The length of the CDR3 is 15 residues. The CDR3: CATSDGGWINQPQHF. In DNA form, the CDR3 reads TGTGCCACCAGTGATGGGGGGTGGATCAATCAGCCCCAGCATTTT.

The DNA of the CDR3 is TGTGCCAGCAGCGCGGACAGGGGGAGCACCGGGGAGCTGTTTTTT. Encoded protein: CASSADRGSTGELFF. The chain has TRBV6-5 and TRBJ2-2; 10 positions match TRBD1. CDR3 length: 15 residues. Germline CDR1 is MNHEY and CDR2 is SVGAGI. V shed 6 bases, J shed 4 bases, and the junction held 5 bases outside the gene matches.

This CDR3 reads CASGTGGRGYGYTF. Written as DNA, the CDR3 is TGTGCCAGCGGCACAGGGGGCCGGGGCTATGGCTACACCTTC. The chain couples TRBV19 to TRBJ1-2, with 9 bases fitting TRBD1. This CDR3 spans 14 amino acids. The junction had 9 bases not matched to a gene; V was cut back by 9 bases and J by 4 bases. Looked up from germline, CDR1 is LNHDA and CDR2 is SQIVND (reference sequence).